Listed here are 4 T cell receptor beta chains from one sample, sequenced in a study of Ad26.COV2.S vaccination and SARS-CoV-2 variants. TCRdb's copy holds only in-frame clones and misses some; the assay was immunoSEQ multiplex PCR. In the table there are some 460,000 clones, roughly nine tenths of which are singletons. The treatment here: over 15 received Ad26.COV2.S at low or high dose, single or two shots; roughly five received placebo; per-sample allocation not given. At day 63 after the first vaccine or placebo injection, samples were drawn. The sample consisted of peripheral blood, taken in a trial of Ad26.COV2.S vaccine versus placebo. The receptors here all came from a person aged 18-60 years who received the Ad26.COV2.S COVID-19 vaccine or a placebo.

The chain combines TRBV13 with TRBJ2-4; D perhaps matches TRBD2 (5 bases). Per the germline V gene, CDR1 is PRHDT and CDR2 is FYEKMQ (reference sequence). This CDR3 is built from 16 residues. Trimming left V 4 bases short and J 0 bases short, with 13 bases between. The CDR3 coding sequence is TGTGCCAGCAGCTCCAACCAAGGACTAGCCAAAAACATTCAGTACTTC. Encoded protein: CASSSNQGLAKNIQYF.

The V gene is TRBV20-1, the J gene TRBJ2-1; the match to TRBD2 covers 7 bases. The germline V gene has CDR1 DFQATT and CDR2 SNEGSKA (reference sequence). The CDR3 is 13 amino acids. After removal of 3 bases from V and 7 bases from J, the junction contained 6 bases not matched to a gene. The CDR3 region has the DNA TGCAGTGCTAGTGTTCTAGCGGTGAATGAGCAGTTCTTC. Its translation is CSASVLAVNEQFF.

This sequence joins TRBV5-1 and TRBJ2-3, with TRBD2 identical over 8 bases. V shed 2 bases, J shed 2 bases, and the junction held 7 bases outside the gene matches. Germline CDR1 reads SGHRS; CDR2 reads YFSETQ. This CDR3 is 16 amino acids long. Here the CDR3 reads CASSFLLAEDTDTQYF. CDR3 bases: TGCGCCAGCAGCTTCCTACTAGCGGAGGACACAGATACGCAGTATTTT.

This chain joins TRBV23-1 and TRBJ2-7; D not resolved. TRBV23-1 is placed among ORFs of uncertain function. This CDR3 spans 10 amino acids. Trimming shortened V by 6 bases and J by 4 bases, and 4 bases separated the two germline ends. The CDR3 coding sequence is TGCGCCAGCAGAAGGTACGAGCAGTACTTC. It translates to CASRRYEQYF.